The 5 T cell receptor beta chains below were found in one sample sequenced in a study of T cell responses to AZD1222 COVID-19 vaccine. Method: immunoSEQ multiplex PCR; TCRdb's copy keeps in-frame clones and lacks some. The table shows approximately 120,000 clones, with about 85% occurring only once. The sample in question was peripheral blood, obtained 28 days after the second AZD1222 dose. These receptors all stem from an adult who received the AZD1222 COVID-19 vaccine.

The CDR3 sequence is CASSQRGIQADNSPLHF. The CDR3 nucleotides read TGTGCCAGCAGCCAAAGGGGCATTCAGGCGGATAATTCACCCCTCCACTTT. This chain connects TRBV3-1 (or the pseudogene TRBV3-2) to TRBJ1-6, with a tentative D call TRBD1 (5 bases). Trimming took off 2 bases at V and 5 bases at J, with 16 bases between the two ends. Germline V gives CDR1 LGHDT, CDR2 YNNKEL (reference sequence). The CDR3 length is 17 residues.

The count of this clone is one. The chain recombines TRBV18 with TRBJ1-2, with D possibly being TRBD1 (5 bases). The V end lost 6 bases, the J end lost 8 bases, and 22 bases lay between the germline ends. The germline CDR1 and CDR2 sequences are KGHSH and LQKENI. This CDR3 has 15 amino acids. In DNA, the CDR3 is TGTGCCAGCTCTCCCTCCGGGACGGCTCAGGGAGGCTACACCTTC. Its protein product is CASSPSGTAQGGYTF. Combining the CDR3 with reference TRBV18 and TRBJ1-2 gives the whole variable domain NAGVMQNPRHLVRRRGQEARLRCSPMKGHSHVYWYRQLPEEGLKFMVYLQKENIIDESGMPKERFSAEFPKEGPSILRIQQVVRGDSAAYFCASSPSGTAQGGYTFGSGTRLTVV.

V gene TRBV6-6 combines with J gene TRBJ2-3; TRBD2 matches at 10 bases. Losses at the gene ends were 6 bases for V and 3 bases for J; bases not matched to a gene: 3. This CDR3 is built from 14 residues. Germline assignment: CDR1 MNHNY and CDR2 SVGAGI (reference sequence). CDR3 coding DNA: TGTGCCAGCAGGATGACTAGCGGGACAGATACGCAGTATTTT. It codes for CASRMTSGTDTQYF.

The genes are TRBV2 and TRBJ2-1, with D tentatively TRBD1 or TRBD2 (7 bases each). With 7 bases removed from V and 9 bases from J, the gap between germline ends came to 13 bases. Germline lookup yields CDR1 SNHLY and CDR2 FYNNEI. The CDR3 runs 12 residues. The CDR3 sequence is CASNPRGGEQFF. Written as DNA, the CDR3 is TGTGCCAGCAATCCCAGGGGGGGTGAGCAGTTCTTC.

The V call is TRBV6-4, the J call TRBJ2-3; 7 nucleotides line up with TRBD2. J was trimmed by 10 bases and V by 0 bases; bases with no gene match: 1. This CDR3 region has 12 residues. CDR1 is MRHNA and CDR2 is SNTAGT in the germline V gene. The CDR3 loop reads CASSDSGGSQYF. For the CDR3, the DNA is TGTGCCAGCAGTGACTCGGGGGGGTCGCAGTATTTT.